One T cell receptor (beta chain) is described in this entry. Its target is not known. The CDR3 sequence is 11 residues long. Germline V gene data show CDR1 as DFQATT and CDR2 as SNEGSKA (reference sequence). The data stem from a study of CD8 T cells in Susac syndrome. Findings and limits, study-wide: Clonal expansion was not observed in the Susac syndrome CD4+ T cell repertoires.

A quantity of about 0.5 to 1 ug RNA underwent reverse transcription using random hexamers. Amplification of TCR beta CDR3 across 54 Vbeta and 13 Jbeta was performed with immunoSEQ multiplex PCR. Each CDR3 protein gets one entry after TCRdb re-called the immunoSEQ multiplex PCR reads with MiXCR. Of under 90,000 distinct CDR3 sequences in the sample, approximately 94% were seen once. The receptor was isolated from a human donor with Susac syndrome. The chain recombines TRBV20-1 with TRBJ2-3, with TRBD1 identical over 8 bases. The specimen sequenced was CD4+ T cells from PBMCs. CDR3 amino acids: CGARGQGTQYF. The CDR3 bases are TGCGGAGCCAGGGGGCAAGGGACGCAGTATTTT.